The clone carrying this T cell receptor beta chain was counted between two and nine times. Antigen unknown. Germline V gene data show CDR1 as SEHNR and CDR2 as FQNEAQ (reference sequence). The CDR3 loop spans 16 amino acids. Between the trimmed V and J ends, which lost 5 bases and 2 bases, there was a span of 16 bases. This record belongs to a study of T cell repertoires in cytomegalovirus infection. Overall study results and limits: Cumulative frequency of public TCR beta families picked out carriers of CMV plus the relevant HLA.

TCRdb fed the reads into MiXCR, producing one record per CDR3 protein. The data hold about 900,000 distinct CDR3 sequences, with roughly 30% observed a single time. This TCR derives from a human donor in good health (CMV status not recorded). Some clones in this sample may be carry-over from other donors' samples. This sequence joins TRBV7-9 and TRBJ2-1; TRBD1 is a possible D gene (6 bases). This specimen consisted of cultured CD8+ T cells from PBMCs, obtained from culture after CMV antigen stimulation. In nucleotides, the CDR3 is TGTGCCAGCAGCGCTGGACAGCGTCGTACCTACAATGAGCAGTTCTTC. Amino acids: CASSAGQRRTYNEQFF.